This T cell receptor beta chain was identified in a study of early T cells in non-severe SARS-CoV-2 infection. The study's findings and limits: Anti-spike CD8 responses were favored in VDJdb matching, and private and CD4 specificities were missed.

V was pared by 7 bases and J by 7 bases, with 6 bases of the junction left unmatched. CDR3 length: 12 amino acids. From germline, CDR1 is LNHDA and CDR2 SQIVND (reference sequence). Individual cDNA molecules carried attached unique molecular identifiers. TCRdb recomputed calls from the 5' RACE reads with MiXCR, one row per CDR3 protein. The sample contains fewer than 85,000 distinct CDR3 sequences, about 16% of which appear only once. This clonotype has at least ten counts. Its specificity is unknown. The sample consisted of whole blood. This TCR derives from an adult who was a healthcare worker with PCR-confirmed SARS-CoV-2 infection or an uninfected control (not recorded which). V and J are TRBV19 and TRBJ1-2; 7 bases agree with TRBD1. CDR3 loop: CASIDRESGYTF. In nucleotides, the CDR3 is TGTGCCAGTATAGACAGGGAATCTGGCTACACCTTC. Drawing the rest from reference TRBV19 and TRBJ1-2, the complete variable domain is DGGITQSPKYLFRKEGQNVTLSCEQNLNHDAMYWYRQDPGQGLRLIYYSQIVNDFQKGDIAEGYSVSREKKESFPLTVTSAQKNPTAFYLCASIDRESGYTFGSGTRLTVV.